What follows are 29 T cell receptor beta chains derived from one specimen sequenced in a study of shared clonotypes between healthy human individuals (TCRdb year 2020). For the CD8 naive samples, CD45RO-negative cells were positively selected for CCR7, yielding a CD45RA+CCR7+ population from which TemRA cells were excluded. The library was built by means of the immunoSEQ multiplex PCR assay. The clones in this table, taken by TCRdb from immuneACCESS, are in-frame only. Not every clone is retained; where verified, under half of the shortfall comes from an unresolved V gene, and the cause of the rest is unknown. The sample has about 800,000 clones on record, about 96% of them singletons. Under 0.3% of the sample is taken by the ten largest. Source material: naive CD8+ T cells sorted from blood. The cell subset or site label, read with the paper, signifies: CD45RA+CCR7+. The origin of the receptors is a young man in good health.

In DNA form, the CDR3 reads TGTGCCAGCAGCGCTTTTTTGACGTTCGACGAGCAGTACTTC. It yields the protein CASSAFLTFDEQYF. The chain uses TRBV5-6 and TRBJ2-7, with D unresolved. CDR3 size: 14 residues. V was cut by 4 bases and J by 5 bases, with 16 bases left in between. The germline V gene has CDR1 SGHDT and CDR2 YYEEEE.

This chain connects TRBV7-2 to TRBJ2-5; 9 bases align to TRBD2. CDR3 length: 16 residues. V was pared by 5 bases and J by 4 bases, with 11 bases of the junction left unmatched. Germline V gene sequence: CDR1 SGHTA, CDR2 FQGNSA. The CDR3 DNA follows: TGTGCCAGCAGCCTCAATAGCGGGAGTAAGCGAGAGACCCAGTACTTC. It specifies CASSLNSGSKRETQYF.

Regarding this clone: Distinct nucleotide sequences in the sample also encode this CDR3. The rearrangement joins TRBV29-1 to TRBJ2-7; D is possibly TRBD2 (6 bases). Trimming removed 1 base at V and 1 base at J, with 11 bases between. CDR1 SQVTM and CDR2 ANQGSEA come from the germline V gene. CDR3 length: 14 residues. CDR3: CSVEGTGESYEQYF. DNA for the CDR3: TGCAGCGTTGAAGGGACGGGAGAATCCTACGAGCAGTACTTC.

The rearrangement links TRBV27 to TRBJ2-7, with D perhaps TRBD1 (5 bases). The V and J ends lost 2 bases and 3 bases respectively, with 11 bases between them. Germline-derived CDR1 and CDR2 are MNHEY and SMNVEV (reference sequence). The CDR3 contains 14 residues. In DNA form, the CDR3 reads TGTGCCAGCAGTTTAGATTCAGGGATCTACGAGCAGTACTTC. Translation: CASSLDSGIYEQYF.

The chain links TRBV2 to TRBJ2-5; 9 positions agree with TRBD1. Per the germline V gene, CDR1 is SNHLY and CDR2 is FYNNEI. CDR3 size: 15 residues. J was trimmed by 4 bases and V by 6 bases; bases with no gene match: 9. The CDR3 DNA follows: TGTGCCAGCAGGACTGGGACAGGGTTAATAGAGACCCAGTACTTC. It specifies CASRTGTGLIETQYF. Full variable domain (rest looked up from reference TRBV2 and TRBJ2-5): EPEVTQTPSHQVTQMGQEVILRCVPISNHLYFYWYRQILGQKVEFLVSFYNNEISEKSEIFDDQFSVERPDGSNFTLKIRSTKLEDSAMYFCASRTGTGLIETQYFGPGTRLLVL.

To note about this clone: Other DNA sequences in the same sample also yield this CDR3. The V and J genes are TRBV7-9 and TRBJ2-2; no clear D. V shed 1 base and J shed 8 bases, with 5 bases lying between them. Germline loops: CDR1 SEHNR, CDR2 FQNEAQ (reference sequence). The CDR3 is made up of 12 amino acids. The CDR3 region has the DNA TGTGCCAGCAGCTTAGGGCCGGGGGAGCTGTTTTTT. Amino acids: CASSLGPGELFF.

V and J are TRBV11-2 and TRBJ2-1; maybe TRBD2 (5 bases). The V gene's germline CDR1 is SGHAT and CDR2 FQNNGV. The CDR3 length is 14 residues. V was trimmed by 0 bases and J by 9 bases, leaving 12 bases between them. CDR3 sequence (DNA): TGTGCCAGCAGCTTAGATAGTAGCGCTGTTGAGCAGTTCTTC. It translates to CASSLDSSAVEQFF.

With regard to this clone: The sample has other DNA sequences that encode this CDR3 too. The chain carries TRBV7-9 and TRBJ2-7; 8 bases match TRBD2. Losses at the gene ends were 4 bases for V and 4 bases for J; bases not matched to a gene: 6. Germline V gene sequence: CDR1 SEHNR, CDR2 FQNEAQ (reference sequence). The CDR3 totals 14 residues. CDR3 in DNA: TGTGCCAGCAGCTCCGGGACTAGTGGTTACGAGCAGTACTTC. This gives the protein CASSSGTSGYEQYF.

V gene TRBV28 combines with J gene TRBJ2-7; D uncertain. V gave up 3 bases and J gave up 0 bases, with 6 bases separating them. Germline CDR1 MDHEN, CDR2 SYDVKM. The CDR3 has 13 amino acids. CDR3 amino acids: CASSFDPSYEQYF. In DNA, the CDR3 is TGTGCCAGCAGTTTCGACCCCTCCTACGAGCAGTACTTC.

This chain joins TRBV4-1 and TRBJ1-1; D might be TRBD1 (5 bases). Germline values: CDR1 MGHRA, CDR2 YSYEKL. This CDR3 spans 14 amino acids. The germline V and J ends were trimmed by 1 base and 7 bases, with 13 bases remaining between them. Here the CDR3 reads CASSQGMGVDEAFF. The DNA for the CDR3 is TGCGCCAGCAGCCAAGGGATGGGGGTAGATGAAGCTTTCTTT.

The rearrangement links TRBV7-8 to TRBJ2-3, with unresolved D. V lost 1 base to trimming and J lost 6 bases, with 8 bases between them. Germline lookup yields CDR1 SGHVS and CDR2 FQNEAQ. This CDR3 region has 13 residues. CDR3 coding DNA: TGTGCCAGCAGCTTAGTTTTGGGGGATACGCAGTATTTT. It translates to CASSLVLGDTQYF.

This chain joins TRBV2 and TRBJ2-1, with a possible D match to TRBD1 (6 bases). The CDR3 covers 12 residues. Trimming shortened V by 8 bases and J by 3 bases, and 8 bases separated the two germline ends. Germline CDR1 reads SNHLY; CDR2 reads FYNNEI. CDR3 in DNA: TGTGCCAGCGGGGGCCTCTACAATGAGCAGTTCTTC. Amino acid sequence: CASGGLYNEQFF.

The gene calls are TRBV7-8 and TRBJ1-5; no reliable D call. The germline gives CDR1 SGHVS, CDR2 FQNEAQ. V lost 0 bases to trimming and J lost 5 bases, with 5 bases between them. This CDR3 region has 13 residues. In nucleotides, the CDR3 is TGTGCCAGCAGCTTAGCGGTGGATCAGCCCCAGCATTTT. Translating gives CASSLAVDQPQHF. Together with reference TRBV7-8 and TRBJ1-5, the CDR3 gives the full variable domain: GAGVSQSPRYKVAKRGQDVALRCDPISGHVSLFWYQQALGQGPEFLTYFQNEAQLDKSGLPSDRFFAERPEGSVSTLKIQRTQQEDSAVYLCASSLAVDQPQHFGDGTRLSIL.

This chain joins TRBV19 and TRBJ2-7; a weak D match, TRBD1 (5 bases). This CDR3 is built from 13 residues. The V gene's germline CDR1 is LNHDA and CDR2 SQIVND (reference sequence). Trimming removed 11 bases at V and 3 bases at J, with 17 bases between. The DNA of the CDR3 is TGTGCCGCCAGCGAGACAGCCTTCTACGAGCAGTACTTC. The encoded protein is CAASETAFYEQYF.

The CDR3 nucleotides are TGTGCCAGCAGCGAACTAGGTGTTGAGCAGTTCTTC. Translation gives CASSELGVEQFF. J is TRBJ2-1 and V is TRBV7-9, with D possibly matching TRBD2 (5 bases). Looked up from germline, CDR1 is SEHNR and CDR2 is FQNEAQ (reference sequence). The CDR3 totals 12 residues. The germline V and J ends were trimmed by 5 bases and 9 bases, with 11 bases remaining between them.

The rearrangement joins TRBV6-1 to TRBJ2-7, with D tentatively TRBD2 (6 bases). The CDR3 runs 16 residues. The germline V gene has CDR1 MNHNS and CDR2 SASEGT. Trimming shortened V by 3 bases and J by 3 bases, and 18 bases separated the two germline ends. The CDR3 bases are TGTGCCAGCAGTGAGGAGGTTGATAGCGGACGCTACGAGCAGTACTTC. Protein: CASSEEVDSGRYEQYF.

The V gene is TRBV11-2, the J gene TRBJ1-2; D uncertain. The CDR3 is 14 amino acids. Looked up from germline, CDR1 is SGHAT and CDR2 is FQNNGV. The ends were cut back, 5 bases at V and 2 bases at J, with 12 bases in the middle. The DNA of the CDR3 is TGTGCCAGCAGCCCAAGCAGGATGAACTATGGCTACACCTTC. Amino acid sequence: CASSPSRMNYGYTF.

This chain uses TRBV15 with TRBJ2-7; the match to TRBD1 covers 7 bases. The CDR3 consists of 12 residues. Germline lookup yields CDR1 LNHNV and CDR2 YYDKDF (reference sequence). The junction had 1 base not matched to a gene; V was cut back by 8 bases and J by 0 bases. CDR3 in DNA: TGTGCCACCGGGACAGTCTCCTACGAGCAGTACTTC. Translating it yields CATGTVSYEQYF.

The chain couples TRBV27 to TRBJ1-2; tentative D call: TRBD1 (5 bases). Germline V lookup: CDR1 MNHEY, CDR2 SMNVEV (reference sequence). The ends were cut back, 1 base at V and 5 bases at J, with 14 bases in the middle. The CDR3 length is 15 residues. CDR3 bases: TGTGCCAGCAGTTTATTTGCAGGGTCCCTTTATGGCTACACCTTC. It codes for CASSLFAGSLYGYTF.

The rearrangement uses TRBV19 and TRBJ2-7; D remains unclear. Trimming removed 5 bases from V and 6 bases from J, with 17 bases in between. The germline V gene encodes CDR1 LNHDA and CDR2 SQIVND (reference sequence). This CDR3 comprises 14 residues. The DNA of the CDR3 is TGTGCCAGTAGTCTGCAAGCGTACTCCCTCGAGCAGTACTTC. Amino acid sequence: CASSLQAYSLEQYF.

This rearrangement joins TRBV7-8 to TRBJ2-3; D not certain. The CDR3 contains 11 residues. Trimming removed 4 bases from V and 7 bases from J, with 6 bases in between. CDR1 SGHVS and CDR2 FQNEAQ come from the germline V gene. CDR3 coding DNA: TGTGCCAGCAGCTCCAGCAATACGCAGTATTTT. This translates into CASSSSNTQYF.

The chain is built from TRBV5-1 and TRBJ2-1; D gene ambiguous. CDR3 length: 15 residues. Between the trimmed V and J ends, which lost 0 bases and 1 base, there was a span of 8 bases. CDR1 and CDR2 (germline): SGHRS, YFSETQ. The CDR3 loop is CASSLDGDSYNEQFF. The DNA for the CDR3 is TGCGCCAGCAGCTTGGATGGTGATTCCTACAATGAGCAGTTCTTC.

The V gene is TRBV28, the J gene TRBJ1-1; 8 positions agree with TRBD1. V shed 3 bases, J shed 5 bases, and the junction held 5 bases outside the gene matches. The CDR3 has 14 amino acids. From germline, CDR1 is MDHEN and CDR2 SYDVKM. The CDR3 here is CASSFGQGWTEAFF. Here the CDR3 DNA reads TGTGCCAGCAGTTTCGGACAGGGTTGGACTGAAGCTTTCTTT.

The chain employs TRBV29-1 and TRBJ2-5; D remains ambiguous. V was pared by 4 bases and J by 2 bases, with 14 bases between. This CDR3 is 14 amino acids long. Germline V gene data show CDR1 as SQVTM and CDR2 as ANQGSEA. CDR3 amino acids: CSVGFRNVQETQYF. DNA of the CDR3: TGCAGCGTTGGTTTTCGGAATGTACAAGAGACCCAGTACTTC.

The DNA of the CDR3 is TGTGCCACCCTCGATCCGGGACTAGCGGGCAAGGGGACCTACGAGCAGTACTTC. As protein: CATLDPGLAGKGTYEQYF. V usage is TRBV10-3 and J usage is TRBJ2-7; the match to TRBD2 covers 12 bases. This CDR3 region has 18 residues. V lost 10 bases, J lost 2 bases, and 18 bases stayed unmatched. Germline CDR1 and CDR2: ENHRY and SYGVKD.

The table lists this clone with a count of one. The chain employs TRBV15 and TRBJ1-2, with D perhaps matching TRBD1 (5 bases). This CDR3 is built from 13 residues. V was cut by 5 bases and J by 4 bases, with 11 bases left in between. In germline, CDR1 is LNHNV, CDR2 YYDKDF (reference sequence). For the CDR3, the DNA is TGTGCCACCAGCGGGGCAACCGCCTATGGCTACACCTTC. Its translation is CATSGATAYGYTF.

Here the CDR3 reads CASSVAGLGGETQYF. CDR3 coding DNA: TGTGCCAGCAGCGTAGCTGGGCTGGGAGGGGAGACCCAGTACTTC. This chain uses TRBV9 with TRBJ2-5; TRBD2 matches at 7 bases. This CDR3 has 15 residues. The J segment lost 5 bases and the V segment lost 0 bases, leaving 7 bases of the junction unmatched. Germline loops: CDR1 SGDLS, CDR2 YYNGEE.

The V gene is TRBV13, the J gene TRBJ2-7, with 10 bases matching TRBD2. CDR1 and CDR2 (germline): PRHDT, FYEKMQ (reference sequence). CDR3 length: 15 amino acids. Unmatched junction bases numbered 2, after V lost 1 base and J lost 2 bases. The CDR3 DNA is TGTGCCAGCAGCTTAGCCCTAGCGGGAGCCTACGAGCAGTACTTC. Its translation is CASSLALAGAYEQYF.

This chain links TRBV7-9 with TRBJ2-1, with TRBD1 matching over 10 bases. The CDR3 length is 15 residues. CDR1 and CDR2 from the germline V gene are SEHNR and FQNEAQ (reference sequence). Trimming took 5 bases from V and 6 from J; bases not matched to a gene: 7. The chain's CDR3 is CASSIRQGARNEQFF. CDR3 in DNA: TGTGCCAGCAGCATCCGACAGGGGGCACGCAATGAGCAGTTCTTC.